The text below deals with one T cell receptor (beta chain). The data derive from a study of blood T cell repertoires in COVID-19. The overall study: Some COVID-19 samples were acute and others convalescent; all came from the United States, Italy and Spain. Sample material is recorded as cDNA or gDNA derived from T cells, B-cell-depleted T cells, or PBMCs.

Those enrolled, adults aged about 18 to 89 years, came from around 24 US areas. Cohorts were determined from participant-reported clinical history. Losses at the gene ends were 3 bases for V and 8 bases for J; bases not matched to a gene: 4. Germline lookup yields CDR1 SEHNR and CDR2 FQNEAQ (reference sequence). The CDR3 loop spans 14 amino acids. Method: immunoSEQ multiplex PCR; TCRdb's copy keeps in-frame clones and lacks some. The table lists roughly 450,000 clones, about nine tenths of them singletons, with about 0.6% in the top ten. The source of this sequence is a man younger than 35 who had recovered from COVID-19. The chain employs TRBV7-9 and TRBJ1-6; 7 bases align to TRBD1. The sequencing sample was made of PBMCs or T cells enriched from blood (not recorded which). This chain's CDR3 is CASSFGDRDSPLHF. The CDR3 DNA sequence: TGTGCCAGCAGCTTTGGTGACAGGGATTCACCCCTCCACTTT.